The present T cell receptor beta chain was sequenced within a study of identical twins. Overall study results and limits: Zero-insertion results could be subject to partial confounding by invariant MAIT and iNKT cells. Cord blood beta clonotypes that were abundant carried fewer insertions, and memory repertoires showed no such trend. Among monozygotic twins, out-of-frame TCR alpha sharing exceeded what models predicted. Sequences that were out-of-frame, alpha and twin-shared displayed an excess of low generation probability.

V was shortened by 5 bases and J by 0 bases, with 14 bases between the two germline ends. Germline loops: CDR1 DFQATT, CDR2 SNEGSKA (reference sequence). This CDR3 spans 15 amino acids. In TCRdb, the 5' RACE reads were re-called with MiXCR into one record per CDR3 protein. This repertoire shows 200,000 or so distinct CDR3 sequences, around 6.9% found once; its top ten account for 1.5% to 2.5%. Concerning this clonotype: The antigen is not known.

The data were also submitted as part of a second study, on yellow fever vaccine responses in identical twins.

This rearrangement joins TRBV20-1 to TRBJ2-1, with a possible D match to TRBD2 (6 bases). This sequence originates from a woman younger than 30 in good health. Material: memory (CD45RO+) T cells sorted from blood. In nucleotides, the CDR3 is TGCAGTGCTGAAGTAGCGGTGAGCTCCTACAATGAGCAGTTCTTC. This sequence encodes CSAEVAVSSYNEQFF.